Shown below are 2 T cell receptor beta chains from a single sample sequenced in a study of identical twins. TCRdb re-derived calls from the 5' RACE reads in MiXCR, one entry per CDR3 protein. The profile shows 350,000 to 450,000 distinct CDR3 sequences, around a sixth of them singletons. The sample consisted of naive T cells sorted from blood. Receptors were obtained from a man in his forties or fifties in good health.

CDR3 sequence reads: CASSLKGMNYGYTF. In nucleotides, the CDR3 is TGTGCCAGCAGCTTAAAAGGGATGAACTATGGCTACACCTTC. The chain uses TRBV7-2 and TRBJ1-2; D unclear. CDR1 and CDR2 from the germline V gene are SGHTA and FQGNSA. Trimming shortened V by 2 bases and J by 2 bases, and 9 bases separated the two germline ends. This CDR3 contains 14 residues.

This clonotype was observed a few times. The V gene is TRBV6-1, the J gene TRBJ2-7, with D maybe TRBD1 (5 bases). Trimming took 4 bases from V and 2 from J, leaving 9 bases between them. The CDR3 covers 13 residues. From germline, CDR1 is MNHNS and CDR2 SASEGT. DNA for the CDR3: TGTGCCAGCAGTGGATCAGGGACCTACGAGCAGTACTTC. This translates into CASSGSGTYEQYF.